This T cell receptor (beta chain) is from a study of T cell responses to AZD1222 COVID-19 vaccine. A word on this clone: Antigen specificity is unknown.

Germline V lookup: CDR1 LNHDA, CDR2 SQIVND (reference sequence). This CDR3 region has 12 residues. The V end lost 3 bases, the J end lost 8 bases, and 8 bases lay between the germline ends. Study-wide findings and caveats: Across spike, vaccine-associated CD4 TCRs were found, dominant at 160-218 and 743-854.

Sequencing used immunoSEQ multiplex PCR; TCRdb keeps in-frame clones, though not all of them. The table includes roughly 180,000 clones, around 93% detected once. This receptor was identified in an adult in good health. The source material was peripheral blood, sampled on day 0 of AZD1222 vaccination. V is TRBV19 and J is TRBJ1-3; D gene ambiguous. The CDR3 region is CASSIRGDTIYF. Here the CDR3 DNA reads TGTGCCAGTAGTATTCGCGGGGACACCATATATTTT.